The rows below give T cell receptor beta chains drawn from one sample of a study of OX40 agonist ivuxolimab in advanced cancers. TCRdb's copy holds only in-frame clones and misses some; the assay was immunoSEQ multiplex PCR. This sample has roughly 100,000 clones, with around 87% found just once. The material sequenced was CD4+ or CD8+ T cells sorted from blood, taken in a trial of the OX40 agonist ivuxolimab. The receptor set was obtained from an adult with an advanced solid tumor such as melanoma, head and neck, liver or kidney cancer. Both conserved end residues are part of each CDR3. D genes are given only for firm matches. A clone size is listed for some rows: how often the clone was seen (once, few, many), or a class if it is expanded.

length: 12; D: -; size: -; V: TRBV25-1; J: TRBJ1-2; CDR3: CASSGYGNGYTF; DNA: TGTGCCAGCAGTGGGTACGGCAATGGCTACACCTTC
length: 14; D: -; size: -; V: TRBV6-1; J: TRBJ1-2; CDR3: CASSAGRGLGGYTF; DNA: TGTGCCAGCAGTGCCGGACGCGGCCTGGGGGGCTACACCTTC
length: 14; D: -; size: -; V: TRBV7-9; J: TRBJ1-5; CDR3: CASSLGTVNQPQHF; DNA: TGTGCCAGCAGCTTAGGGACAGTCAATCAGCCCCAGCATTTT
length: 16; D: TRBD1; size: -; V: TRBV7-2; J: TRBJ1-4; CDR3: CASSIGQGDGNEKLFF; DNA: TGTGCCAGCAGCATTGGACAGGGGGACGGTAATGAAAAACTGTTTTTT
length: 14; D: -; size: -; V: TRBV18; J: TRBJ2-2; CDR3: CASSPGEVTGELFF; DNA: TGTGCCAGCTCACCCGGAGAGGTCACCGGGGAGCTGTTTTTT
length: 17; D: TRBD2; size: -; V: TRBV11-1; J: TRBJ2-2; CDR3: CASSPLTAGANTGELFF; DNA: TGTGCCAGCAGCCCTCTGACAGCGGGGGCCAACACCGGGGAGCTGTTTTTT
length: 15; D: -; size: -; V: TRBV18; J: TRBJ1-6; CDR3: CASSPPSQNNSPLHF; DNA: TGTGCCAGCTCACCACCTTCCCAGAACAATTCACCCCTCCACTTT
length: 15; D: -; size: -; V: TRBV27; J: TRBJ2-7; CDR3: CASSFAPTGTYEQYF; DNA: TGTGCCAGCAGTTTCGCCCCGACTGGAACCTACGAGCAGTACTTC
length: 12; D: -; size: few; V: TRBV30; J: TRBJ1-5; CDR3: CAWSGGNQPQHF; DNA: TGTGCCTGGAGTGGAGGCAATCAGCCCCAGCATTTT
length: 13; D: -; size: -; V: TRBV5-1; J: TRBJ2-7; CDR3: CASREPGRGEQYF; DNA: TGCGCCAGCCGCGAACCGGGAAGGGGCGAGCAGTACTTC
length: 12; D: -; size: -; V: TRBV6-1; J: TRBJ1-5; CDR3: CASSEFFQPQHF; DNA: TGTGCCAGCAGTGAATTTTTTCAGCCCCAGCATTTT
length: 14; D: -; size: -; V: TRBV7-2; J: TRBJ1-2; CDR3: CASSPDALGWGYTF; DNA: TGTGCCAGCAGCCCCGACGCCCTCGGTTGGGGCTACACCTTC
length: 16; D: -; size: once; V: TRBV18; J: TRBJ1-1; CDR3: CASSPPGGRVDTEAFF; DNA: TGTGCCAGCTCACCACCAGGGGGGCGCGTGGACACTGAAGCTTTCTTT
length: 15; D: TRBD1; size: once; V: TRBV4-1; J: TRBJ1-1; CDR3: CASSPDPPQGTEAFF; DNA: TGCGCCAGCAGCCCAGACCCCCCACAGGGGACTGAAGCTTTCTTT
length: 17; D: TRBD2; size: -; V: TRBV9; J: TRBJ2-3; CDR3: CASSPPGSGGATDTQYF; DNA: TGTGCCAGCAGCCCCCCGGGGAGCGGGGGGGCCACAGATACGCAGTATTTT
length: 15; D: TRBD1; size: -; V: TRBV11-2; J: TRBJ2-1; CDR3: CASSLRDRAHNEQFF; DNA: TGTGCCAGCAGCCTCCGGGACAGGGCTCACAATGAGCAGTTCTTC
length: 14; D: -; size: once; V: TRBV27; J: TRBJ2-1; CDR3: CATATESSYNEQFF; DNA: TGTGCCACCGCGACAGAAAGCTCCTACAATGAGCAGTTCTTC
length: 17; D: -; size: once; V: TRBV7-9; J: TRBJ2-6; CDR3: CASSPGDGSSGANVLTF; DNA: TGTGCCAGCAGCCCGGGGGACGGGAGCTCTGGGGCCAACGTCCTGACTTTC
length: 15; D: TRBD1; size: once; V: TRBV5-1; J: TRBJ1-2; CDR3: CASSRGQGSIYGYTF; DNA: TGCGCCAGCAGCAGGGGACAGGGGAGTATCTATGGCTACACCTTC
length: 17; D: -; size: few; V: TRBV4-1; J: TRBJ1-3; CDR3: CASSHYIHGKIRNTIYF; DNA: TGCGCCAGCAGCCACTACATCCACGGGAAGATTCGGAACACCATATATTTT
length: 14; D: -; size: once; V: TRBV7-8; J: TRBJ1-1; CDR3: CASSSAPWNTEAFF; DNA: TGTGCCAGCAGCTCCGCACCCTGGAACACTGAAGCTTTCTTT
length: 17; D: TRBD1; size: -; V: TRBV11-2; J: TRBJ1-1; CDR3: CASSTTAGGAPNTEAFF; DNA: TGTGCCAGCAGCACCACGGCAGGGGGGGCACCCAACACTGAAGCTTTCTTT
length: 14; D: -; size: few; V: TRBV11-2; J: TRBJ1-2; CDR3: CASTEGGRYYGYTF; DNA: TGTGCCAGCACGGAAGGGGGTCGGTACTATGGCTACACCTTC
length: 13; D: -; size: once; V: TRBV6-5; J: TRBJ1-4; CDR3: CASSEGVPMKLFF; DNA: TGTGCCAGCAGTGAAGGAGTACCGATGAAACTGTTTTTT
length: 13; D: -; size: -; V: TRBV5-1; J: TRBJ2-5; CDR3: CASSFAGGETQYF; DNA: TGCGCCAGCAGCTTCGCGGGCGGGGAGACCCAGTACTTC
length: 13; D: -; size: -; V: TRBV10-1; J: TRBJ1-2; CDR3: CASRPASNYGYTF; DNA: TGCGCCAGCAGGCCGGCTTCAAACTATGGCTACACCTTC
length: 16; D: TRBD1; size: -; V: TRBV15; J: TRBJ1-1; CDR3: CATSRGDRGRNTEAFF; DNA: TGTGCCACCAGCAGAGGGGACAGGGGGCGGAATACTGAAGCTTTCTTT